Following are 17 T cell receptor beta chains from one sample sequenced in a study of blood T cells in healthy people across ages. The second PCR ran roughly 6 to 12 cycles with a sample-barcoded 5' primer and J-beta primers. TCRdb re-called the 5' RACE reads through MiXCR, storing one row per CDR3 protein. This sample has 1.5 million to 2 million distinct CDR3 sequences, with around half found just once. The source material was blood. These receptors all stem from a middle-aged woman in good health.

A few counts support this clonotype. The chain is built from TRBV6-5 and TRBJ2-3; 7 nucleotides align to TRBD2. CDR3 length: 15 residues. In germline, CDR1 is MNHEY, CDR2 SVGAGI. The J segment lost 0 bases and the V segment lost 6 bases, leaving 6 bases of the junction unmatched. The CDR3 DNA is TGTGCCAGCAGCCGAAGCGGGGATAGCACAGATACGCAGTATTTT. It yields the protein CASSRSGDSTDTQYF.

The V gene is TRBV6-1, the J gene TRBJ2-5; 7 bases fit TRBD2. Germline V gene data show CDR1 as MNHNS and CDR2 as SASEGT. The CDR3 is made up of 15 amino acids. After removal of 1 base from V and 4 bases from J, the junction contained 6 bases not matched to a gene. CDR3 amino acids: CASSEDGGGGETQYF. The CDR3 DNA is TGTGCCAGCAGTGAAGATGGTGGCGGGGGAGAGACCCAGTACTTC.

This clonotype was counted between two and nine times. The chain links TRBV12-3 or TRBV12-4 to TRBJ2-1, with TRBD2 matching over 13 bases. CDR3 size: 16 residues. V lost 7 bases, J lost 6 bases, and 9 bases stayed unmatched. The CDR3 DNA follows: TGTGCCAGCACCCCCGGACTAGCGGGGGTAGTCAATGAGCAGTTCTTC. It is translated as CASTPGLAGVVNEQFF.

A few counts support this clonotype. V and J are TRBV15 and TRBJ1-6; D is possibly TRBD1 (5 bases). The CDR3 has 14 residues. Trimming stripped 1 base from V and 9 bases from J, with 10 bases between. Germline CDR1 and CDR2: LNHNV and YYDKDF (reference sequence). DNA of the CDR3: TGTGCCACCAGCAGAGGTCGGGGGAGTTCACCCCTCCACTTT. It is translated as CATSRGRGSSPLHF. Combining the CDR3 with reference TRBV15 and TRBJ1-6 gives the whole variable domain DAMVIQNPRYQVTQFGKPVTLSCSQTLNHNVMYWYQQKSSQAPKLLFHYYDKDFNNEADTPDNFQSRRPNTSFCFLDIRSPGLGDTAMYLCATSRGRGSSPLHFGNGTRLTVT.

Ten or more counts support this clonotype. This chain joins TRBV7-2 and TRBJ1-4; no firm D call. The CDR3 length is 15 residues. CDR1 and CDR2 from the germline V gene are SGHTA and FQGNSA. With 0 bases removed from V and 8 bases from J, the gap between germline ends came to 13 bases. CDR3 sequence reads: CASSLAGGSNEKLFF. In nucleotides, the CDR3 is TGTGCCAGCAGCTTAGCGGGCGGCAGCAACGAAAAACTGTTTTTT.

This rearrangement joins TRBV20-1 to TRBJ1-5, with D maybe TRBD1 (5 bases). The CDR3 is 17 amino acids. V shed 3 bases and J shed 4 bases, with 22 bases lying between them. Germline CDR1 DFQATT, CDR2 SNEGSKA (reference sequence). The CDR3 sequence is CSASTVWQGGLNQPQHF. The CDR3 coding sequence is TGCAGTGCTAGTACAGTCTGGCAGGGCGGTTTGAATCAGCCCCAGCATTTT.

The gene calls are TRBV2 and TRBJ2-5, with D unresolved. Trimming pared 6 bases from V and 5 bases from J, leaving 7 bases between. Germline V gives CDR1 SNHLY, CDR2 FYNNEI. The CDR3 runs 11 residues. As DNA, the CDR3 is TGTGCCAGCAGACCTGGGGAGACCCAGTACTTC. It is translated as CASRPGETQYF. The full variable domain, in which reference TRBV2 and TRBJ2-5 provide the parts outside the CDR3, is EPEVTQTPSHQVTQMGQEVILRCVPISNHLYFYWYRQILGQKVEFLVSFYNNEISEKSEIFDDQFSVERPDGSNFTLKIRSTKLEDSAMYFCASRPGETQYFGPGTRLLVL.

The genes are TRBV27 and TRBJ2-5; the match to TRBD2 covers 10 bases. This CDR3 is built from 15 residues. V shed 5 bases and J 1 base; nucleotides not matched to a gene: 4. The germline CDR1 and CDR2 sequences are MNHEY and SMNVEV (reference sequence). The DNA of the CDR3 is TGTGCCAGCAGTACTTGGACTAGCGGCCAAGAGACCCAGTACTTC. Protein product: CASSTWTSGQETQYF.

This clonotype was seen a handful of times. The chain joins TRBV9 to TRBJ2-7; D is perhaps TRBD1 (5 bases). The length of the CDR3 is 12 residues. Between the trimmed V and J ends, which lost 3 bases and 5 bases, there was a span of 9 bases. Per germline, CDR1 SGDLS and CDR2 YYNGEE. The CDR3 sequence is CASSAQANEQYF. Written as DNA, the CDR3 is TGTGCCAGCAGCGCACAGGCTAACGAGCAGTACTTC.

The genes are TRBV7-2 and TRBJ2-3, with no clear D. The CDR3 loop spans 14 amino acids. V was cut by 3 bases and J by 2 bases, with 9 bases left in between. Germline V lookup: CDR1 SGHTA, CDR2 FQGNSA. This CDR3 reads CASSFSAPTDTQYF. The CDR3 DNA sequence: TGTGCCAGCAGCTTTTCCGCTCCCACAGATACGCAGTATTTT.

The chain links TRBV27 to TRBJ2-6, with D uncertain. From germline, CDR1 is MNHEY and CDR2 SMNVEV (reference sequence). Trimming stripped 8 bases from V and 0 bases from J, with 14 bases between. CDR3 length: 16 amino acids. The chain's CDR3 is CASAVWSPSGANVLTF. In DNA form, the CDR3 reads TGTGCCAGCGCTGTCTGGAGCCCCTCTGGGGCCAACGTCCTGACTTTC.

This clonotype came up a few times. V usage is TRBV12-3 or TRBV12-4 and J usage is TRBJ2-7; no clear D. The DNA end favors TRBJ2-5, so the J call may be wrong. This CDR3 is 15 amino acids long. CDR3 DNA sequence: TGTGCCAGCTCAACGGTCCCCCCTACGGAAGAGACCCAGTACTTC. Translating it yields CASSTVPPTEETQYF.

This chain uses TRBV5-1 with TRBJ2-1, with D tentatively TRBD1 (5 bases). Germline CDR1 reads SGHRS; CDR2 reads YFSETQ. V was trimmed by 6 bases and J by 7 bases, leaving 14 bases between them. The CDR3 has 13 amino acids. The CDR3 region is CASTLSQDNEQFF. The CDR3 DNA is TGCGCCAGCACCTTATCACAGGATAATGAGCAGTTCTTC.

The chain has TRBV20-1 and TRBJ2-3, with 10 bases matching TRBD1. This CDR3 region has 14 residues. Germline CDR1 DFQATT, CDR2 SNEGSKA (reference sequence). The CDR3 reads CSGGGQGVTDTQYF. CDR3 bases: TGCAGCGGCGGAGGACAGGGGGTTACAGATACGCAGTATTTT.

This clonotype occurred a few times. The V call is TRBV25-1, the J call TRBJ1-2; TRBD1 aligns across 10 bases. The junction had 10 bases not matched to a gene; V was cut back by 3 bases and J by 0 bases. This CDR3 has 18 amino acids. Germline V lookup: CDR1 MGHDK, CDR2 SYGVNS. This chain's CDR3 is CASSDWPGQGRSNYGYTF. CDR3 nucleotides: TGTGCCAGCAGTGATTGGCCGGGACAGGGGCGATCTAACTATGGCTACACCTTC.

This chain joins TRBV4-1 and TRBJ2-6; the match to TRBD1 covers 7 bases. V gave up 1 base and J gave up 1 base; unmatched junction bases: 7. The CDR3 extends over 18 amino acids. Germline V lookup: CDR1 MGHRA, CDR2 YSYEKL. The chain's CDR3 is CASSQGDRVISGANVLTF. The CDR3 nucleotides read TGCGCCAGCAGCCAAGGTGACAGGGTAATATCTGGGGCCAACGTCCTGACTTTC.

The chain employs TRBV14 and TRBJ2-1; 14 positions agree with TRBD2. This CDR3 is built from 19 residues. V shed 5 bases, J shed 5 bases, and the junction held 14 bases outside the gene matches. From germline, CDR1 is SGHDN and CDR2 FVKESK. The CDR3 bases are TGTGCCAGCAGCTCTGCTATAGGACTAGCGGGGGGCCGCAACAATGAGCAGTTCTTC. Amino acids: CASSSAIGLAGGRNNEQFF. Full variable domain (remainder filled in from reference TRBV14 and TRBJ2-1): EAGVTQFPSHSVIEKGQTVTLRCDPISGHDNLYWYRRVMGKEIKFLLHFVKESKQDESGMPNNRFLAERTGGTYSTLKVQPAELEDSGVYFCASSSAIGLAGGRNNEQFFGPGTRLTVL.